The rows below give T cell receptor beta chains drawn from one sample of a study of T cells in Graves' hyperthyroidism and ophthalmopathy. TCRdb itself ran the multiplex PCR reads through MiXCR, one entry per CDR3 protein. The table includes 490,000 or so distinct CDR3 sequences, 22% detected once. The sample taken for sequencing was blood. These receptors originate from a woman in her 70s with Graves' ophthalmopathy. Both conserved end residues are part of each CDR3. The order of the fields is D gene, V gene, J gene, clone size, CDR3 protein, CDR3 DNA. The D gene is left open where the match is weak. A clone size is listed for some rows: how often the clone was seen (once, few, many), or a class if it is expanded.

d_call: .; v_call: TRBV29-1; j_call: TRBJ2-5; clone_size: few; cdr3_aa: CRHITGDKETQYF; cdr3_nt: TGCAGGCATATTACGGGAGACAAAGAGACCCAGTACTTC
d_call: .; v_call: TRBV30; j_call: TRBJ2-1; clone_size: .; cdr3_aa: CAWKAGPNHNEQFF; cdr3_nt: TGTGCCTGGAAAGCGGGTCCCAACCACAATGAGCAGTTCTTC
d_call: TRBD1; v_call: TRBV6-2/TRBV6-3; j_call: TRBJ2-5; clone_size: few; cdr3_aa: CASSPLTGLGETQYF; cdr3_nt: TGTGCCAGCAGTCCCCTGACAGGGTTGGGGGAGACCCAGTACTTC
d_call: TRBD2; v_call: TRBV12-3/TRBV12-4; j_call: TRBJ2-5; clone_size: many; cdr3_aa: CASSPGLAYQETQYF; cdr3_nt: TGTGCCAGCAGTCCGGGACTAGCGTATCAAGAGACCCAGTACTTC
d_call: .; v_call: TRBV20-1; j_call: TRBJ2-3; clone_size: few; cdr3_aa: CSARVPQYF; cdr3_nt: TGCAGTGCTAGAGTTCCACAGTATTTT
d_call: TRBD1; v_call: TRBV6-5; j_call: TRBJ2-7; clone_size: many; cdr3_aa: CASSYATGGKQYF; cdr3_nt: TGTGCCAGCAGTTACGCGACAGGGGGGAAGCAGTACTTC
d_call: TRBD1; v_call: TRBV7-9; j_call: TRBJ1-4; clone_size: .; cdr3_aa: CASSLVGQGAEKLFF; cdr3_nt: TGTGCCAGCAGCTTAGTCGGTCAGGGGGCCGAAAAACTGTTTTTT
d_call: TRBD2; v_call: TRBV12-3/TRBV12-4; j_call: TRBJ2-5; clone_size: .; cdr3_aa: CASQTGLQETQYF; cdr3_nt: TGTGCCAGCCAGACGGGACTACAAGAGACCCAGTACTTC
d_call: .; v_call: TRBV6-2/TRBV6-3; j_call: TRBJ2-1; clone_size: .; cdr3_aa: CASNPTGPGLDEQFF; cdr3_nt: TGTGCCAGCAATCCCACCGGGCCGGGGCTGGACGAGCAGTTCTTC
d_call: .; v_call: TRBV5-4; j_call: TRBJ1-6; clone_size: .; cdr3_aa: CASSLRGTNSPLHF; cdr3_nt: TGTGCCAGCAGCTTAAGGGGAACGAATTCACCCCTCCACTTT
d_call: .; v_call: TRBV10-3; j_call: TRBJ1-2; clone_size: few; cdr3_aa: CAISSTDGNYGYTF; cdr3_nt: TGTGCCATCAGTTCCACAGACGGGAACTATGGCTACACCTTC
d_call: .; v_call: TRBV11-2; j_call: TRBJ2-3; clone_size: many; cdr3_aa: CASRNPSADTQYF; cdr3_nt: TGTGCCAGCAGAAATCCTTCGGCAGATACGCAGTATTTT
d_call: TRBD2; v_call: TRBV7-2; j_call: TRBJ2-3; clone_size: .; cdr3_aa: CVSRPPPGGTQYF; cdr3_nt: TGTGTCAGCCGACCACCTCCGGGAGGTACGCAGTATTTT
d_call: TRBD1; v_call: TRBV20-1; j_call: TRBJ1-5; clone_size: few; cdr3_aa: CSARDRVYSNQPQHF; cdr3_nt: TGCAGTGCTAGGGACAGGGTATATAGCAATCAGCCCCAGCATTTT
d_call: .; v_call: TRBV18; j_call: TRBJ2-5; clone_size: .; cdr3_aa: CASSRPEGQETQYF; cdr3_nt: TGTGCCAGCTCACGCCCAGAAGGGCAAGAGACCCAGTACTTC
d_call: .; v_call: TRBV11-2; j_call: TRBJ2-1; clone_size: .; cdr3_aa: CASSLEGGVYNEQFF; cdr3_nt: TGTGCCAGCAGCTTAGAAGGGGGAGTCTACAATGAGCAGTTCTTC
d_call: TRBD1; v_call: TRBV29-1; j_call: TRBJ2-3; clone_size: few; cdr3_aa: CSARQGVSTDTQYF; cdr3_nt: TGCAGCGCCCGACAGGGGGTCAGCACAGATACGCAGTATTTT
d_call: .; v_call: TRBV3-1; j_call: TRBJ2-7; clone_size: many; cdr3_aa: CASSQSGSSSYEQYF; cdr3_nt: TGTGCCAGCAGCCAAAGCGGCTCGAGCTCCTACGAGCAGTACTTC
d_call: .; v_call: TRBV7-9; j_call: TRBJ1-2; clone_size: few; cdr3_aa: CASSLEPEEGYTF; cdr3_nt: TGTGCCAGCAGCTTAGAGCCGGAAGAAGGCTACACCTTC
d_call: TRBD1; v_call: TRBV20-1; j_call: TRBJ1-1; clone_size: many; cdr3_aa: CSARVTGGRVNTEAFF; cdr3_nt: TGCAGTGCTAGAGTTACAGGGGGAAGGGTGAACACTGAAGCTTTCTTT
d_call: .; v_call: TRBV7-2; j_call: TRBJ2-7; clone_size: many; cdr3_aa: CASSPGPFGDEQYF; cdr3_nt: TGTGCCAGCAGCCCTGGCCCTTTCGGCGACGAGCAGTACTTC
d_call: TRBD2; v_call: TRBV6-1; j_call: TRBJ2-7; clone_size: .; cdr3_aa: CASSEAVGRGWTSDFYEQYF; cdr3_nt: TGTGCCAGCAGTGAAGCGGTGGGTAGGGGGTGGACTAGCGACTTCTACGAGCAGTACTTC
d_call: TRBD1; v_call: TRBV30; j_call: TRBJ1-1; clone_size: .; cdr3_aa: CAWEQGAGTEAFF; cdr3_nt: TGTGCCTGGGAACAGGGGGCCGGCACTGAAGCTTTCTTT
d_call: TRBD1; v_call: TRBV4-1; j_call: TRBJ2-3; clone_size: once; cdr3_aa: CASSQDTGAHGDTQYF; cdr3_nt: TGCGCCAGCAGCCAAGATACAGGGGCGCATGGAGATACGCAGTATTTT
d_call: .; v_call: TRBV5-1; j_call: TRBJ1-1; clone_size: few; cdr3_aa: CASSVGVQGDAFF; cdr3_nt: TGCGCCAGCAGCGTTGGGGTCCAGGGTGACGCTTTCTTT
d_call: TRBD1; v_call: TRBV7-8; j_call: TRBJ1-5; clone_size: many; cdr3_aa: CASSLEVAGGQPQHF; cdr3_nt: TGTGCCAGCAGCTTAGAGGTAGCAGGGGGTCAGCCCCAGCATTTT
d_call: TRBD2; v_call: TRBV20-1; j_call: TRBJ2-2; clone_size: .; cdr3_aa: CSAAASGKNTGELFF; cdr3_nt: TGCAGTGCTGCAGCAAGCGGGAAGAACACCGGGGAGCTGTTTTTT
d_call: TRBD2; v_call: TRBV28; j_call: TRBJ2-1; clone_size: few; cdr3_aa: CASSLMGGAGIEQFF; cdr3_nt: TGTGCCAGCAGTCTTATGGGGGGAGCGGGAATTGAGCAGTTCTTC
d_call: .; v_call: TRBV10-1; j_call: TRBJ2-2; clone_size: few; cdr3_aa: CASSEAGWTGELFF; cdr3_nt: TGCGCCAGCAGTGAGGCGGGTTGGACCGGGGAGCTGTTTTTT
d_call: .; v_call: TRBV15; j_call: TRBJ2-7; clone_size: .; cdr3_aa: CATSRDQRVQYF; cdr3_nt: TGTGCCACCAGCAGAGATCAGAGGGTGCAGTACTTC
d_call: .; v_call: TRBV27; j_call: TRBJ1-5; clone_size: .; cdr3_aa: CASSSPLSNQPQHF; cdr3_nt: TGTGCCAGCAGTTCCCCCCTGAGCAATCAGCCCCAGCATTTT